This passage covers 14 T cell receptor beta chains from one sample sequenced in a study of post-analysis software for immune sequencing data. Regarding the study as a whole: TRBV5-6, TRBV5-1 and TRBV20-1 were among 4 or 5 TRBV segments more frequent in patients than controls.

Their cognate antigens are unknown. Sequencing libraries made from TCR beta cDNA carried unique molecular identifiers. In TCRdb, the PCR reads were re-called with MiXCR into one record per CDR3 protein. The data contain roughly 800,000 distinct CDR3 sequences, approximately 50% of them seen just once; the ten biggest clones take up roughly 4.4%. Input material: blood. Every receptor here comes from a girl aged 5 to 17 with multiple sclerosis.

V and J are TRBV12-5 and TRBJ1-5; D possibly corresponds to TRBD1 (5 bases). CDR3 size: 13 residues. Germline assignment: CDR1 LGHNT and CDR2 FRNRAP. Deletions cut 6 bases from V and 7 bases from J, with 13 bases between. The CDR3 nucleotides read TGTGCTAGTGGACCCCTGAGGGGACAGCCCCAGCATTTT. It encodes CASGPLRGQPQHF. The full variable domain, its missing parts supplied by reference TRBV12-5 and TRBJ1-5, is DARVTQTPRHKVTEMGQEVTMRCQPILGHNTVFWYRQTMMQGLELLAYFRNRAPLDDSGMPKDRFSAEMPDATLATLKIQPSEPRDSAVYFCASGPLRGQPQHFGDGTRLSIL.

This chain links TRBV7-6 with TRBJ2-5; 8 nucleotides match TRBD2. Per the germline V gene, CDR1 is SGHVS and CDR2 is FNYEAQ. The CDR3 covers 15 residues. The trim removed 5 bases at V and 4 bases at J, leaving 9 bases unmatched. CDR3 DNA: TGTGCCAGCAGCCCTAACCAACTAGCGGCAGAGACCCAGTACTTC. Translation gives CASSPNQLAAETQYF.

This chain joins TRBV20-1 and TRBJ1-1; D remains ambiguous. Trimming cost V 2 bases and J 1 base, with 14 bases left between them. Germline V gene lookup returns CDR1 DFQATT and CDR2 SNEGSKA (reference sequence). The length of the CDR3 is 15 residues. CDR3 region: CSARSGSAQNTEAFF. Here the CDR3 DNA reads TGCAGTGCTAGAAGCGGTAGCGCCCAGAACACTGAAGCTTTCTTT.

The chain recombines TRBV20-1 with TRBJ2-1, with 9 bases aligning to TRBD2. This CDR3 comprises 16 residues. CDR1 and CDR2 (germline): DFQATT, SNEGSKA (reference sequence). The junction had 4 bases not matched to a gene; V was cut back by 1 base and J by 0 bases. The DNA for the CDR3 is TGCAGTGCTAGAGGTAGCGGGGGAAGCTCCTACAATGAGCAGTTCTTC. It translates to CSARGSGGSSYNEQFF.

The rearrangement joins TRBV29-1 to TRBJ2-1; 8 bases match TRBD2. J lost 4 bases, V lost 5 bases, and 10 bases had no gene match. Looked up from germline, CDR1 is SQVTM and CDR2 is ANQGSEA. CDR3 length: 15 residues. This CDR3 is CSVSGAGGNYNEQFF. The DNA of the CDR3 is TGCAGCGTTAGCGGGGCGGGGGGCAATTACAATGAGCAGTTCTTC.

The chain combines TRBV7-3 with TRBJ2-5; the match to TRBD1 covers 7 bases. This CDR3 spans 15 amino acids. Germline V gene sequence: CDR1 SGHTA, CDR2 FQGTGA. Trimming took 2 bases from V and 5 from J; bases not matched to a gene: 8. The CDR3 region has the DNA TGTGCCAGCAGCTTACGCCCGGACAGGCCGGAGACCCAGTACTTC. Translation gives CASSLRPDRPETQYF.

The chain carries TRBV25-1 and TRBJ2-3; 9 nucleotides line up with TRBD1. V was pared by 10 bases and J by 3 bases, with 20 bases of the junction left unmatched. The V gene's germline CDR1 is MGHDK and CDR2 SYGVNS. CDR3 size: 18 residues. The CDR3 DNA is TGTGCCAACCCGGACAGGGGATGGCGGGTCCGTGGTACAGATACGCAGTATTTT. Translation gives CANPDRGWRVRGTDTQYF.

This clonotype was detected a few times. The CDR3 spells CASSPQGQGPPYEQYF. For the CDR3, the DNA is TGTGCCAGCAGTCCTCAGGGACAGGGGCCTCCATACGAGCAGTACTTC. V gene TRBV12-3 or TRBV12-4 combines with J gene TRBJ2-7; 10 bases align to TRBD1. Germline trimming cut 5 bases from V and 4 bases from J; bases unmatched to any gene: 11. The length of the CDR3 is 16 residues.

Comment on this clonotype: At one of its ends the junction is not consistent with the germline gene, which may arise from a read error. The gene calls are TRBV6-6 and TRBJ2-3; D possibly corresponds to TRBD2 (6 bases). CDR3 length: 15 amino acids. Germline V gene sequence: CDR1 MNHNY, CDR2 SVGAGI (reference sequence). CDR3 coding DNA: TGTGTCAGCAGTTTGGAAGGAGGGAGACCAGATACGCAGTATTTT. This translates into CVSSLEGGRPDTQYF.

The chain is built from TRBV7-2 and TRBJ2-7, with D perhaps matching TRBD2 (6 bases). CDR1 is SGHTA and CDR2 is FQGNSA in the germline V gene. V lost 3 bases to trimming and J lost 0 bases, with 12 bases between them. This CDR3 contains 15 residues. The CDR3 region is CASSLAVADSYEQYF. CDR3 nucleotide sequence: TGTGCCAGCAGCTTGGCGGTAGCGGACTCCTACGAGCAGTACTTC. The whole variable domain, remainder taken from reference TRBV7-2 and TRBJ2-7, is GAGVSQSPSNKVTEKGKDVELRCDPISGHTALYWYRQSLGQGLEFLIYFQGNSAPDKSGLPSDRFSAERTGGSVSTLTIQRTQQEDSAVYLCASSLAVADSYEQYFGPGTRLTVT.

The gene calls are TRBV29-1 and TRBJ2-4; D may be TRBD1 or TRBD2 (5 bases each). TRBJ2-7 matches the DNA end more closely, so the J call is doubtful. The germline gives CDR1 SQVTM, CDR2 ANQGSEA. The CDR3 runs 12 residues. Here the CDR3 DNA reads TGCAGCGGGCGTCGGGGCCCCTACGAGCAGTACTTC. This encodes CSGRRGPYEQYF.

This clonotype turned up a few times. This chain connects TRBV20-1 to TRBJ2-7; D remains unclear. V was clipped by 3 bases and J by 0 bases, with 12 bases between them. The CDR3 consists of 14 residues. Germline lookup yields CDR1 DFQATT and CDR2 SNEGSKA (reference sequence). The CDR3 protein is CSASHTVSSYEQYF. The CDR3, as DNA: TGCAGTGCTAGCCATACAGTGAGCTCCTACGAGCAGTACTTC.

The chain has TRBV14 and TRBJ2-7; 7 positions match TRBD2. CDR1 and CDR2 (germline): SGHDN, FVKESK. V dropped 1 base and J dropped 6; count of bases not matched to a gene: 12. This CDR3 has 16 amino acids. The DNA of the CDR3 is TGTGCCAGCAGCCAAGGAACCGGACTAGGATCCGGCGAGCAGTACTTC. This sequence encodes CASSQGTGLGSGEQYF.

The rearrangement links TRBV20-1 to TRBJ2-1, with D possibly TRBD1 on 6 matching bases. This CDR3 is built from 14 residues. Germline V CDR1 and CDR2: DFQATT, SNEGSKA (reference sequence). Trimming stripped 5 bases from V and 6 bases from J, with 17 bases between. The CDR3: CSAGPGVAANEQFF. The CDR3 nucleotides are TGCAGTGCTGGACCAGGGGTGGCAGCCAATGAGCAGTTCTTC.